Listed here is a single T cell receptor beta chain. This entry comes from a study of control samples from healthy donors and cancer patients. The method was immunoSEQ multiplex PCR; TCRdb's version includes in-frame clones alone and lacks a portion of them. The repertoire holds about 95,000 clones, approximately 80% seen once, with approximately 19% in the top ten. The ends were cut back, 6 bases at V and 0 bases at J, with 11 bases in the middle. This CDR3 is built from 14 residues. Germline V gene lookup returns CDR1 MNHEY and CDR2 SVGAGI. J is TRBJ1-1 and V is TRBV6-5; D might be TRBD1 (5 bases). The sequenced sample was blood. This TCR was recovered from a man in his thirties or forties in good health. The CDR3 bases are TGTGCCAGCAGACGGGACGCAGTGAACACTGAAGCTTTCTTT. As protein: CASRRDAVNTEAFF.